This record looks at one TCR beta chain sequence and its context. Its antigen is unknown. The V and J ends lost 2 bases and 7 bases respectively, with 9 bases between them. The CDR3 extends over 12 amino acids. Per germline, CDR1 ENHRY and CDR2 SYGVKD. This record belongs to a study of T cell clones after liver transplantation. Study observations and caveats: Circulating graft-donor-reactive CD4 TCRbeta sequences fell significantly post-transplant in 5 of 8 subjects.

Repertoires were generated with immunoSEQ multiplex PCR, while TCRdb's copy carries only in-frame clones and drops some. The data contain roughly 50,000 clones, approximately 84% of them singletons. The source of this sequence is a human donor who received a liver transplant. The input for sequencing was CD4+ T cells from blood, taken before liver transplant. V usage is TRBV10-3 and J usage is TRBJ2-7; D gene uncertain. The CDR3 spells CAISEGSEEQYF. The CDR3 DNA reads as TGTGCCATCAGTGAGGGGTCCGAAGAGCAGTACTTC.